This T cell receptor (beta chain) derives from a study of shared clonotypes between healthy human individuals. Study overall: There were three CD4 naive, three CD4 memory, two CD8 naive and one CD8 memory plates per donor.

There were only Caucasian adults among the donors, and all lived in Nashville, Tennessee. This CDR3 region has 11 residues. Germline assignment: CDR1 SGHAT and CDR2 FQNNGV. V gave up 2 bases and J gave up 6 bases, with 5 bases separating them. Points on this clone: Its matching antigen is unknown.

The study, taken as a whole, reports: Naive subsets generally exceeded memory subsets in estimated richness.

Genomic DNA from each subset was divided evenly over several immunoSEQ plates. The method was immunoSEQ multiplex PCR; TCRdb's version includes in-frame clones alone and lacks a portion of them. The table shows 2 million to 2.5 million clones, with approximately 95% occurring only once. The sequence was collected from a young man in good health. Sequencing was performed on naive CD4+ T cells sorted from blood. Regarding subset: CD45RA+ positively selected. The chain uses TRBV11-2 and TRBJ2-7; the D is unclear. The CDR3 loop is CASSLSSEQYF. DNA of the CDR3: TGTGCCAGCAGCTTATCTTCCGAGCAGTACTTC.